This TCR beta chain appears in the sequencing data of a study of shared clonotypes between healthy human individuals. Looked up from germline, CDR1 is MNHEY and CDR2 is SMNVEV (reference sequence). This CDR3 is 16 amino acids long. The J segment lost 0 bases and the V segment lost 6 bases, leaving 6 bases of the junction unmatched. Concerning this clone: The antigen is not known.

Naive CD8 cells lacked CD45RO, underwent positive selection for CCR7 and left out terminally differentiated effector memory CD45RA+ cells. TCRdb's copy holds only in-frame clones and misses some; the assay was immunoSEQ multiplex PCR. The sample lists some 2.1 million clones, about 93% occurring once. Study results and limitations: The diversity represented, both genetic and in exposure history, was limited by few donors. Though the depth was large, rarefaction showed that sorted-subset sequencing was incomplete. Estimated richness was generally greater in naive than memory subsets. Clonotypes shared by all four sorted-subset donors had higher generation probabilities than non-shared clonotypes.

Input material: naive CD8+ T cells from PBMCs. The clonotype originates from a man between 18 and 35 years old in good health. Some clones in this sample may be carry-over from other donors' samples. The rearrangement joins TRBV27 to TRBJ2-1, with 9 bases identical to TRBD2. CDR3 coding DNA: TGTGCCAGCAGGGAGGGTAGCGGGAGCTCCTACAATGAGCAGTTCTTC. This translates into CASREGSGSSYNEQFF.